These T cell receptor beta chains were read from a single sample in a study of cytomegalovirus exposure and HLA in healthy donors. Sequencing used immunoSEQ multiplex PCR; TCRdb keeps in-frame clones, though not all of them. The sample yields approximately 270,000 clones, 85% to 90% seen once. The sample comprised PBMCs. All receptors derive from a woman under 30 in good health and CMV-seronegative. Each CDR3 is given with its conserved first and last residue. D genes are given only for firm matches. Some rows mark clone size as missing; the rest say once, few, many or name a class of expanded clone.

clone_size	v_call	d_call	j_call	cdr3_aa	cdr3_nt
-	TRBV11-2	-	TRBJ2-1	CASSWGTYNEQFF	TGTGCCAGCAGCTGGGGGACATACAATGAGCAGTTCTTC
-	TRBV5-1	-	TRBJ2-3	CASSLSNTDTQYF	TGCGCCAGCAGCTTATCCAACACAGATACGCAGTATTTT
-	TRBV6-1	TRBD2	TRBJ2-3	CASSALAGGPTDTQYF	TGTGCCAGCAGTGCCCTAGCGGGGGGGCCGACAGATACGCAGTATTTT
-	TRBV5-1	-	TRBJ1-3	CASSTDPGTGNTIYF	TGCGCCAGCAGCACAGATCCCGGGACTGGAAACACCATATATTTT
-	TRBV5-1	TRBD1	TRBJ1-2	CASSTGTGDDYGYTF	TGCGCCAGCAGCACCGGAACAGGGGACGACTATGGCTACACCTTC
-	TRBV6-1	TRBD1	TRBJ1-5	CAVSGQGPNQPQHF	TGTGCCGTTAGTGGACAGGGACCAAATCAGCCCCAGCATTTT
-	TRBV6-6	-	TRBJ2-3	CASSYTGRSDTQYF	TGTGCCAGCAGTTACACAGGGAGATCAGATACGCAGTATTTT
-	TRBV10-3	-	TRBJ2-3	CASRGEGRDTQYF	TGTGCCAGCAGGGGAGAGGGTAGGGATACGCAGTATTTT
-	TRBV5-5	-	TRBJ2-5	CASSLRQQETQYF	TGTGCCAGCAGCTTGCGACAGCAAGAGACCCAGTACTTC
-	TRBV7-9	-	TRBJ1-1	CAIATVLNTEAFF	TGTGCCATTGCGACAGTACTGAACACTGAAGCTTTCTTT
once	TRBV28	TRBD1	TRBJ1-5	CASSFSSGQGADQPQHF	TGTGCCAGCAGTTTTTCCTCGGGGCAGGGGGCGGATCAGCCCCAGCATTTT